Listed below are T cell receptor beta chains from one sample, sequenced in a study of shared clonotypes between healthy human individuals. Here immunoSEQ multiplex PCR was the method, and the copy in TCRdb shows in-frame clones only, minus some. The table shows over a million clones, with roughly 98.5% occurring only once. Sequencing was carried out using naive CD4+ T cells sorted from blood. These receptor sequences come from a man under 40 in good health. Both conserved end residues are part of each CDR3. A D gene is named only where the DNA matches it firmly. The size field is filled for only some rows; it gives once, few, many or a size class.

TRBJ2-1 | TRBV28 | - | - | CASRSPAGLHYNEQFF | TGTGCCAGCCGTTCCCCAGCGGGCCTGCACTACAATGAGCAGTTCTTC
TRBJ2-1 | TRBV18 | - | - | CASSPTGGDNEQFF | TGTGCCAGCTCACCAACCGGGGGAGACAATGAGCAGTTCTTC
TRBJ2-1 | TRBV5-1 | TRBD1 | - | CASSFGGQGSYNEQFF | TGCGCCAGCAGCTTCGGGGGACAGGGGAGTTACAATGAGCAGTTCTTC
TRBJ2-7 | TRBV5-4 | TRBD1 | - | CASSLGGTAYYEQYF | TGTGCCAGCAGCTTGGGGGGGACAGCCTACTACGAGCAGTACTTC
TRBJ1-1 | TRBV9 | - | - | CASSVQGSRNTEAFF | TGTGCCAGCAGCGTGCAAGGGTCGCGGAACACTGAAGCTTTCTTT
TRBJ1-4 | TRBV11-1 | - | - | CASSLGWTVTNEKLFF | TGTGCCAGCAGCTTGGGGTGGACAGTCACTAATGAAAAACTGTTTTTT
TRBJ2-2 | TRBV28 | - | - | CASSLYNTGELFF | TGTGCCAGCAGTTTGTACAACACCGGGGAGCTGTTTTTT
TRBJ1-2 | TRBV6-5 | - | - | CASSYDGTSAGYTF | TGTGCCAGCAGTTACGACGGGACCTCCGCGGGCTACACCTTC
TRBJ1-1 | TRBV28 | TRBD1 | - | CASNQGDTEAFF | TGTGCCAGCAACCAGGGGGACACTGAAGCTTTCTTT
TRBJ2-7 | TRBV27 | - | - | CASSSHHEQYF | TGTGCCAGCAGTTCCCACCACGAGCAGTACTTC
TRBJ1-2 | TRBV28 | TRBD1 | - | CASSSDRGRTWDGYTF | TGTGCCAGCAGTTCCGACAGGGGGCGGACTTGGGATGGCTACACCTTC
TRBJ2-5 | TRBV7-9 | - | - | CASSSRVGWQETQYF | TGTGCCAGCAGCTCACGGGTCGGTTGGCAAGAGACCCAGTACTTC
TRBJ2-3 | TRBV25-1 | - | - | CASSDPGSTDTQYF | TGTGCCAGCAGTGACCCCGGGAGCACAGATACGCAGTATTTT
TRBJ2-7 | TRBV18 | - | once | CASSPLDVLSYEQYF | TGTGCCAGCTCACCCTTGGACGTACTCTCCTACGAGCAGTACTTC
TRBJ2-3 | TRBV15 | - | - | CATSTGPSTDTQYF | TGTGCCACCAGCACCGGACCAAGCACAGATACGCAGTATTTT
TRBJ2-3 | TRBV7-9 | - | - | CGGSEPPDTQYF | TGTGGTGGTAGCGAACCCCCAGATACGCAGTATTTT
TRBJ1-4 | TRBV18 | - | - | CASSPGGGNEKLFF | TGTGCCAGCTCACCAGGAGGGGGTAATGAAAAACTGTTTTTT
TRBJ2-7 | TRBV5-6 | TRBD2 | - | CASSRLAFSSYEQYF | TGTGCCAGCAGCCGACTAGCGTTCAGCTCCTACGAGCAGTACTTC
TRBJ2-1 | TRBV5-1 | - | - | CASRTPAAAGDEQFF | TGCGCCAGCAGGACGCCAGCGGCCGCCGGGGATGAGCAGTTCTTC
TRBJ2-1 | TRBV27 | TRBD1 | once | CASSLTRGQQYNEQFF | TGTGCCAGCAGTTTAACCAGGGGGCAACAATACAATGAGCAGTTCTTC
TRBJ1-5 | TRBV27 | - | - | CASSLVGGPGQPQHF | TGTGCCAGCAGTTTAGTCGGGGGGCCCGGTCAGCCCCAGCATTTT
TRBJ1-5 | TRBV30 | - | - | CAWSEDSFNQPQHF | TGTGCCTGGAGCGAGGACAGTTTCAATCAGCCCCAGCATTTT
TRBJ1-1 | TRBV5-1 | - | - | CASSSLARRNTEAFF | TGCGCCAGCAGCTCCCTCGCCAGGAGGAACACTGAAGCTTTCTTT
TRBJ2-7 | TRBV7-2 | TRBD2 | - | CASSSGLESYEQYF | TGTGCCAGCAGCTCGGGACTAGAATCCTACGAGCAGTACTTC
TRBJ2-7 | TRBV7-8 | - | - | CASSHGPYEQYF | TGTGCCAGCAGCCACGGACCCTACGAGCAGTACTTC
TRBJ2-1 | TRBV9 | - | - | CASSVGAGLGYNEQFF | TGTGCCAGCAGCGTAGGGGCGGGATTGGGCTACAATGAGCAGTTCTTC
TRBJ2-7 | TRBV5-1 | TRBD2 | - | CASTSTSGSVYEQYF | TGCGCCAGCACCAGCACTAGCGGGAGTGTGTACGAGCAGTACTTC